Listed below are T cell receptor beta chains from one sample, sequenced in a study of PD-1 blockade in classical Hodgkin lymphoma. TCRdb's copy holds only in-frame clones and misses some; the assay was immunoSEQ multiplex PCR. The sample gives 14,000 to 15,000 clones, approximately 91% of which show up once; 5.9% is in the top ten. Source material: CD8+ T cells from blood. These receptors originate from a human donor with classical Hodgkin lymphoma. Both conserved end residues are part of each CDR3. Fields, in order: clone size, J gene, CDR3 length, V gene, CDR3 protein. A row's size may be missing; if present it is once, few, many or a size class.

NA | TRBJ2-2 | 16 | TRBV5-1 | CASSPRGAGVPGELFF
NA | TRBJ2-1 | 12 | TRBV28 | CASSEMSNEQFF
NA | TRBJ1-2 | 12 | TRBV9 | CASSASQADYTF
NA | TRBJ2-3 | 15 | TRBV10-1 | CASSESGQGTDTQYF
NA | TRBJ1-2 | 15 | TRBV5-4 | CASSFLGGANYGYTF
NA | TRBJ1-1 | 14 | TRBV5-1 | CASSFDRVFVEAFF
NA | TRBJ2-2 | 17 | TRBV9 | CASSVGEAGGPTGELFF
NA | TRBJ2-1 | 15 | TRBV6-1 | CASSDDLAGGNEQFF
NA | TRBJ1-2 | 14 | TRBV27 | CASSPLGQGYGYTF
once | TRBJ1-1 | 12 | TRBV7-9 | CASSLSGVTRTF
NA | TRBJ2-1 | 16 | TRBV11-2 | CASSPTGSGLYNEQFF
NA | TRBJ2-1 | 16 | TRBV18 | CASSPPSGRRGNEQFF
NA | TRBJ2-7 | 13 | TRBV29-1 | CSVHDRESYEQYF
NA | TRBJ1-5 | 15 | TRBV7-9 | CASSLGGAGNQPQHF
NA | TRBJ1-1 | 14 | TRBV19 | CASSMAPLDTEAFF
NA | TRBJ2-1 | 16 | TRBV19 | CASSPQSTSGLNEQFF
NA | TRBJ1-1 | 16 | TRBV27 | CASSLLPLSGKQEAFF
NA | TRBJ2-7 | 14 | TRBV9 | CASSPGFPSYEQYF
few | TRBJ2-1 | 12 | TRBV27 | CASSFGQDEQFF
NA | TRBJ2-7 | 16 | TRBV10-2 | CASSHRWDDKGYEQYF
NA | TRBJ1-2 | 13 | TRBV7-9 | CAVPRDRDDGYTF
NA | TRBJ1-3 | 13 | TRBV6-6 | CASEEGAGNTIYF
NA | TRBJ2-3 | 15 | TRBV27 | CASSFTAMRPDTQYF
once | TRBJ2-1 | 14 | TRBV6-1 | CASKLAGGFNEQFF
NA | TRBJ2-3 | 18 | TRBV2 | CASRGLAGEGHTGDTQYF
NA | TRBJ1-1 | 13 | TRBV29-1 | CSVEVGANTEAFF
NA | TRBJ2-7 | 17 | TRBV28 | CASSFLTSGFSSYEQYF
once | TRBJ2-3 | 15 | TRBV27 | CASSFLAGGTDTQYF
once | TRBJ2-7 | 15 | TRBV27 | CASSHLQTGIYEQYF
NA | TRBJ1-1 | 20 | TRBV28 | CASSPSHLLTGEGMNTEAFF
NA | TRBJ2-1 | 15 | TRBV11-2 | CASSSYSHSGDEQFF
NA | TRBJ2-7 | 13 | TRBV19 | CASSIRDTYEQYF
NA | TRBJ1-5 | 17 | TRBV12-5 | CASGLRSGQYGNQPQHF
NA | TRBJ1-1 | 14 | TRBV19 | CASSIGRLNTEAFF
NA | TRBJ1-5 | 16 | TRBV4-2 | CASSQDSRNSNQPQHF
NA | TRBJ2-1 | 13 | TRBV7-3 | CASSLIESNEQFF
NA | TRBJ2-2 | 16 | TRBV23-1 | CASSPLGQGMTGELFF
NA | TRBJ2-7 | 14 | TRBV6-5 | CASSLTTEGYEQYF
NA | TRBJ1-2 | 13 | TRBV6-5 | CASSFNPNYGYTF
NA | TRBJ2-7 | 11 | TRBV7-8 | CASSPDYEQYF
NA | TRBJ2-1 | 15 | TRBV30 | CACYGTRPPYNEQFF
NA | TRBJ1-4 | 15 | TRBV2 | CASSDPRTGNEKLFF
NA | TRBJ1-5 | 14 | TRBV27 | CASTPGGSNQPQHF
NA | TRBJ1-1 | 13 | TRBV6-1 | CASSDLQGTEAFF
NA | TRBJ2-1 | 13 | TRBV13 | CASSPKGLDEQFF
NA | TRBJ2-1 | 15 | TRBV15 | CATSRAQGDYNEQFF
NA | TRBJ2-7 | 14 | TRBV27 | CASTQGGSPYEQYF
NA | TRBJ2-7 | 15 | TRBV9 | CASSATGVEWDEQYF
NA | TRBJ2-7 | 15 | TRBV11-2 | CASRAEDRVAYEQYF
NA | TRBJ2-1 | 18 | TRBV28 | CASSSFQTGLTITNEQFF